The 11 T cell receptor beta chains listed next were all sequenced from one sample in a study of blood T cells in healthy people across ages. The second PCR ran about 6 to 11 cycles with a sample-barcoded 5' primer and J-beta primers. One entry per CDR3 protein results from TCRdb running MiXCR on the 5' RACE reads. The repertoire includes fewer than 1.5 million distinct CDR3 sequences, roughly 45% of them detected once, and approximately 7.9% sits in the top ten. Material for sequencing was blood. The receptors were sampled from a woman aged 18-30 years in good health.

The chain is built from TRBV4-1 and TRBJ2-7, with TRBD2 identical over 9 bases. With the DNA end fitting TRBJ2-5 better, the J assignment may be wrong. CDR3 length: 14 amino acids. Germline-derived CDR1 and CDR2 are MGHRA and YSYEKL. CDR3 DNA: TGCGCCAGCAGCCATCTAGCGGGGCGAGAGACCCAGTACTTC. The encoded protein is CASSHLAGRETQYF.

This clonotype turned up a few times. This chain uses TRBV6-5 with TRBJ2-5; D ambiguous. The CDR3 has 14 residues. Between the trimmed V and J ends, which lost 2 bases and 5 bases, there was a span of 12 bases. Germline assignment: CDR1 MNHEY and CDR2 SVGAGI. CDR3 in DNA: TGTGCCAGCAGTTACGGCTTGGGGTTCGAGACCCAGTACTTC. Translating it yields CASSYGLGFETQYF.

This clonotype occurred a few times. The chain recombines TRBV29-1 with TRBJ1-1, with TRBD1 as a possible D gene (6 bases). CDR1 and CDR2 from the germline V gene are SQVTM and ANQGSEA. The CDR3 contains 13 residues. Trimming cost V 3 bases and J 5 bases, with 13 bases left between them. The CDR3 nucleotides read TGCAGCGTTGACAGGGGAGTAGGGACTGAAGCTTTCTTT. It translates to CSVDRGVGTEAFF.

This clonotype was picked up a small number of times. The chain has TRBV7-9 and TRBJ2-1; D ambiguous. The CDR3 extends over 13 amino acids. The germline CDR1 and CDR2 sequences are SEHNR and FQNEAQ (reference sequence). The V gene lost 7 bases and the J gene lost 4 bases, with 11 bases spanning the gap. This CDR3 is CASIRDEYNEQFF. The CDR3 nucleotides are TGTGCCAGCATTAGGGATGAGTACAATGAGCAGTTCTTC.

This clonotype has more than one count but fewer than ten. The rearrangement links TRBV25-1 to TRBJ1-2; no reliable D call. V was trimmed by 4 bases and J by 2 bases, leaving 8 bases between them. This CDR3 has 13 residues. Germline V gene data show CDR1 as MGHDK and CDR2 as SYGVNS. DNA of the CDR3: TGTGCCAGCAGTGCCCTGACAAACTATGGCTACACCTTC. Translating it yields CASSALTNYGYTF.

V gene TRBV12-3 or TRBV12-4 combines with J gene TRBJ1-1, with a possible D match to TRBD1 (5 bases). Between the trimmed V and J ends, which lost 5 bases and 11 bases, there was a span of 18 bases. The CDR3 extends over 13 amino acids. CDR3 sequence: CASSLGPPTGAFF. The DNA for the CDR3 is TGTGCCAGCAGTCTGGGGCCTCCGACGGGCGCTTTCTTT.

V and J are TRBV20-1 and TRBJ1-3; D is ambiguous. Looked up from germline, CDR1 is DFQATT and CDR2 is SNEGSKA (reference sequence). There are 15 residues in the CDR3. V was clipped by 3 bases and J by 5 bases, with 17 bases between them. The CDR3 loop reads CSASSISKRRNTIYF. The CDR3 nucleotides read TGCAGTGCTAGCTCCATCTCGAAACGGAGAAACACCATATATTTT.

This clonotype showed up just a few times. The chain has TRBV12-3 or TRBV12-4 and TRBJ1-4, with TRBD1 identical over 8 bases. The J segment lost 12 bases and the V segment lost 3 bases, leaving 3 bases of the junction unmatched. The CDR3 extends over 12 amino acids. The CDR3 bases are TGTGCCAGCAGTTTTCGGACAGGGCAACTGTTTTTT. Translation gives CASSFRTGQLFF.

The chain joins TRBV20-1 to TRBJ2-5, with D hard to call. The germline V gene has CDR1 DFQATT and CDR2 SNEGSKA (reference sequence). The CDR3 is 15 amino acids. The V end lost 0 bases, the J end lost 11 bases, and 22 bases lay between the germline ends. This CDR3 is CSARDLANPYNEQYF. The DNA of the CDR3 is TGCAGTGCTAGAGATCTGGCAAATCCCTACAATGAGCAGTACTTC.

This rearrangement joins TRBV6-1 to TRBJ1-5; D is unclear. This CDR3 is 14 amino acids long. The V and J ends lost 0 bases and 9 bases respectively, with 12 bases between them. Germline V gives CDR1 MNHNS, CDR2 SASEGT. The CDR3 sequence: CASSEAGVLRPQHF. In DNA form, the CDR3 reads TGTGCCAGCAGTGAAGCTGGAGTTCTAAGGCCCCAGCATTTT.

Details on this clonotype: The junction differs from germline at one of its ends, possibly a read error. The chain carries TRBV6-2 or TRBV6-3 and TRBJ2-7; no firm D call. CDR3 length: 12 residues. CDR1 is MNHEY, CDR2 SVGEGT, per germline. CDR3 bases: TGTGCCAGAAGTTACTCAACCTACGAGCAGTACTTC. Protein: CARSYSTYEQYF.